This is a list of T cell receptor beta chains from one sample in a study of shared clonotypes between healthy human individuals. Repertoires were generated with immunoSEQ multiplex PCR, while TCRdb's copy carries only in-frame clones and drops some. Of about 100,000 clones detected, around 43% appear once; the ten largest clones hold around 16%. What was sequenced was PBMCs. The receptors come from a woman between 35 and 50 years old in good health. Some clones in this sample may be carry-over from other donors' samples. CDR3s include the opening cysteine and the closing phenylalanine or tryptophan. Fields, in order: J gene, V gene, clone size, D gene, CDR3 length, CDR3 DNA, CDR3 protein. The D gene is left open where the match is weak. Where a row states a size, it is once, few, many or the class of an expanded clone; other rows omit it.

TRBJ2-7	TRBV5-1	.	.	14	TGCGCCAGCACCCCCGCCGGGGCAAGATACGAGCAGTACTTC	CASTPAGARYEQYF
TRBJ2-7	TRBV7-2	.	.	13	TGTGCCAGCAGCTTAGAACCGATTTATGGGCAGTACTTC	CASSLEPIYGQYF
TRBJ2-7	TRBV29-1	few	TRBD1	14	TGCAGCGTTACCCGGGACAGGGGGCTCTACGAGCAGTACTTC	CSVTRDRGLYEQYF
TRBJ2-7	TRBV14	.	TRBD1	17	TGTGCCAGCAGCCAAGACAGAGGGACAGGGCTCTGGTACGAGCAGTACTTC	CASSQDRGTGLWYEQYF
TRBJ2-3	TRBV9	.	.	16	TGTGCCAGCAGCACCACCCGGGACGCCCGCACAGATACGCAGTATTTT	CASSTTRDARTDTQYF
TRBJ1-3	TRBV7-9	medium-sized	.	14	TGTGCCAGCAGTTTGGGGTTCTCTGGAAACACCATATATTTT	CASSLGFSGNTIYF
TRBJ2-7	TRBV7-2	few	.	14	TGTGCCAGCAGCCTCGACAGGTCCTCCTACGAGCAGTACTTC	CASSLDRSSYEQYF
TRBJ2-7	TRBV5-4	.	TRBD2	16	TGTGCCAGCAGCCCCATTGGGATAGCGGGAGGGCACGAGCAGTACTTC	CASSPIGIAGGHEQYF
TRBJ1-3	TRBV5-1	.	.	16	TGCGCCAGCAGCTTGGACGGCAGGGCGGATGGAAACACCATATATTTT	CASSLDGRADGNTIYF
TRBJ2-6	TRBV27	many	.	15	TGTGCCAGCAGTGACAGAATGTCTGGGGCCAACGTCCTGACTTTC	CASSDRMSGANVLTF
TRBJ2-5	TRBV4-1	.	TRBD1	15	TGCGCCAGCAGCCGCCCGGGACAGAATCGGGAGACCCAGTACTTC	CASSRPGQNRETQYF